A single sample gave rise to the 14 T cell receptor beta chains below, sequenced in a study of early T cells in non-severe SARS-CoV-2 infection. TCRdb reprocessed the 5' RACE reads via MiXCR and lists one record per CDR3 protein. The data contain approximately 49,000 distinct CDR3 sequences, 10% to 15% of them singletons. Input material: whole blood. Every receptor here comes from an adult who was a healthcare worker with PCR-confirmed SARS-CoV-2 infection or an uninfected control (not recorded which).

The rearrangement joins TRBV12-5 to TRBJ2-1; 8 bases match TRBD1. Germline V gives CDR1 LGHNT, CDR2 FRNRAP. V was clipped by 3 bases and J by 6 bases; unmatched bases: 4. This CDR3 has 14 amino acids. The CDR3 is CASGFGQGGNEQFF. The CDR3 DNA sequence: TGTGCTAGTGGTTTTGGACAGGGTGGCAATGAGCAGTTCTTC. The variable domain in full, with the rest retrieved from reference TRBV12-5 and TRBJ2-1, is DARVTQTPRHKVTEMGQEVTMRCQPILGHNTVFWYRQTMMQGLELLAYFRNRAPLDDSGMPKDRFSAEMPDATLATLKIQPSEPRDSAVYFCASGFGQGGNEQFFGPGTRLTVL.

This clonotype was seen more than once but under ten times. The chain has TRBV7-9 and TRBJ2-7, with D unclear. The V gene's germline CDR1 is SEHNR and CDR2 FQNEAQ (reference sequence). Trimming stripped 5 bases from V and 6 bases from J, with 14 bases between. The CDR3 covers 13 residues. The CDR3, as DNA: TGTGCCAGCAGCCCGATGGCGGCGGCCGAGCAGTACTTC. Translating gives CASSPMAAAEQYF.

This clonotype was counted at least ten times. The chain is built from TRBV10-2 and TRBJ1-2; maybe TRBD1 (5 bases). Between the trimmed V and J ends, which lost 1 base and 5 bases, there was a span of 14 bases. Germline lookup yields CDR1 WSHSY and CDR2 SAAADI. This CDR3 is built from 15 residues. CDR3 amino acids: CASSEFGRGPYGYTF. CDR3 in DNA: TGCGCCAGCAGTGAGTTTGGACGGGGCCCTTATGGCTACACCTTC.

This clonotype occurred many times. This chain links TRBV9 with TRBJ1-2, with D perhaps matching TRBD1 (5 bases). The V end lost 0 bases, the J end lost 7 bases, and 10 bases lay between the germline ends. This CDR3 has 13 amino acids. Germline V gives CDR1 SGDLS, CDR2 YYNGEE. CDR3 in DNA: TGTGCCAGCAGCGTAGCTATGGACACTGGCTACACCTTC. Amino acids: CASSVAMDTGYTF.

J is TRBJ2-1 and V is TRBV20-1; weak D call: TRBD1 (7 bases). CDR3 size: 14 residues. V shed 6 bases and J shed 3 bases, with 15 bases lying between them. The germline V gene has CDR1 DFQATT and CDR2 SNEGSKA (reference sequence). The CDR3 DNA sequence: TGCAGTGCCCAACCAGGGGGGTACTACAATGAGCAGTTCTTC. Protein sequence: CSAQPGGYYNEQFF.

J is TRBJ2-7 and V is TRBV12-3 or TRBV12-4; D is possibly TRBD1 (5 bases). V shed 0 bases and J shed 4 bases, with 7 bases lying between them. This CDR3 has 13 amino acids. Here the CDR3 reads CASSLASGYEQYF. The DNA for the CDR3 is TGTGCCAGCAGTTTAGCGTCAGGGTACGAGCAGTACTTC.

About this clonotype itself: Lacking the conserved final phenylalanine or tryptophan, this CDR3 likely reflects a read error. The V and J genes are TRBV24-1 and TRBJ2-4; D is undetermined. CDR1 KGHDR and CDR2 SFDVKD come from the germline V gene. V was pared by 8 bases and J by 8 bases, with 15 bases between. The CDR3 length is 13 residues. The chain's CDR3 is CATNPFAKDIQYL. CDR3 bases: TGTGCCACCAATCCGTTTGCGAAGGACATTCAGTACTTA.

This clonotype has ten or more counts. The V gene is TRBV11-3, the J gene TRBJ2-3; D call uncertain. Germline-derived CDR1 and CDR2 are SGHNT and YENEEA. The V end was cut by 2 bases, the J end by 1 base, with 10 bases between. The CDR3 length is 15 residues. CDR3 in DNA: TGTGCCAGCAGCTTAAGTTCAGAACGCACAGATACGCAGTATTTT. Protein sequence: CASSLSSERTDTQYF.

This clonotype was counted many times. As DNA, the CDR3 is TGTGCCAGCAGCTTAGATCCGGGACAGGGGAACTATGGCTACACCTTC. It specifies CASSLDPGQGNYGYTF. The chain carries TRBV11-3 and TRBJ1-2; 10 bases are a match to TRBD1. Per germline, CDR1 SGHNT and CDR2 YENEEA. The CDR3 length is 16 residues. V lost 0 bases to trimming and J lost 2 bases; unmatched junction nucleotides: 3.

There are many counts of this clonotype. The chain recombines TRBV7-8 with TRBJ1-2, with no clear D. Germline CDR1 reads SGHVS; CDR2 reads FQNEAQ. V lost 5 bases to trimming and J lost 2 bases, with 12 bases between them. The CDR3 contains 14 residues. CDR3: CASSLSPGNYGYTF. CDR3 nucleotides: TGTGCCAGCAGCCTATCCCCCGGCAACTATGGCTACACCTTC. The full variable domain, with the rest looked up from reference TRBV7-8 and TRBJ1-2, is GAGVSQSPRYKVAKRGQDVALRCDPISGHVSLFWYQQALGQGPEFLTYFQNEAQLDKSGLPSDRFFAERPEGSVSTLKIQRTQQEDSAVYLCASSLSPGNYGYTFGSGTRLTVV.

This clonotype was picked up many times. The chain uses TRBV5-5 and TRBJ2-7, with D maybe TRBD1 (6 bases). CDR3 size: 13 residues. V was trimmed by 4 bases and J by 6 bases, leaving 14 bases between them. The germline CDR1 and CDR2 sequences are SGHKS and YYEKEE (reference sequence). This chain's CDR3 is CASSRTTGSEQYF. CDR3 sequence (DNA): TGTGCCAGCAGCCGAACTACAGGGAGCGAGCAGTACTTC.

The chain employs TRBV2 and TRBJ1-2; 9 nucleotides line up with TRBD1. Germline lookup yields CDR1 SNHLY and CDR2 FYNNEI. This CDR3 comprises 12 residues. The J segment lost 8 bases and the V segment lost 6 bases, leaving 4 bases of the junction unmatched. For the CDR3, the DNA is TGTGCCAGCAGAACAGGGGGCGGCGGCTACACCTTC. This translates into CASRTGGGGYTF.

J is TRBJ1-6 and V is TRBV20-1; D ambiguous. The CDR3 contains 13 residues. In germline, CDR1 is DFQATT, CDR2 SNEGSKA (reference sequence). Trimming took 6 bases from V and 9 from J, leaving 15 bases between them. In DNA, the CDR3 is TGCAGTGCACGGACCCTATACCTTTCACCCCTCCACTTT. Protein: CSARTLYLSPLHF.

This clonotype was seen more than once but under ten times. The chain employs TRBV4-1 and TRBJ2-7; D gene ambiguous. Trimming removed 0 bases from V and 4 bases from J, with 7 bases in between. Germline loops: CDR1 MGHRA, CDR2 YSYEKL. This CDR3 comprises 13 residues. As DNA, the CDR3 is TGCGCCAGCAGCCAAGATAGAAAATACGAGCAGTACTTC. Translation gives CASSQDRKYEQYF.